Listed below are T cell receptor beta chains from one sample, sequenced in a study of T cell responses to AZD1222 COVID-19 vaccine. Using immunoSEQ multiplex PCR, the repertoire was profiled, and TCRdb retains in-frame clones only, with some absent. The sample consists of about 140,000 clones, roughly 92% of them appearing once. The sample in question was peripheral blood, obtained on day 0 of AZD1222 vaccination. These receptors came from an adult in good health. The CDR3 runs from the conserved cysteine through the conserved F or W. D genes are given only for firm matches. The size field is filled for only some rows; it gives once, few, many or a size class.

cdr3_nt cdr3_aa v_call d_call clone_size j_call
TGTGCCAGCATCATAGCCCAGCCCGGTGGACTGTTTTTT CASIIAQPGGLFF TRBV6-5 NA NA TRBJ1-4
TGTGCCAGAAGCCCCACCCTACAGCGACAAAATACCTACGAGCAGTACTTC CARSPTLQRQNTYEQYF TRBV5-3 NA NA TRBJ2-7
TGTGCCAGCAGCCACTCCGGGACTAGCTCCTCGGCTGGCTACGAGCAGTACTTC CASSHSGTSSSAGYEQYF TRBV3-1/TRBV3-2 TRBD2 NA TRBJ2-7
TGTGCCAGCCAACCCATCTTTAAACCCCCGGGACAGAACACTGAAGCTTTCTTT CASQPIFKPPGQNTEAFF TRBV21-1 NA once TRBJ1-1
TGTGCCACCAGCGTAGAAGAGAACACTGAAGCTTTCTTT CATSVEENTEAFF TRBV15 NA NA TRBJ1-1
TGTGCCAGCAGCAAATCCGACGGAGGCGCCAATTCACCCCTCCACTTT CASSKSDGGANSPLHF TRBV21-1 NA NA TRBJ1-6
TGCAGTGCTAGGAGCCGGGAGCAAGCTTTCTTT CSARSREQAFF TRBV20-1 NA NA TRBJ1-1
TGTGCCAGCAGCTTATACCCGGGGGTCGGAGAGACCCAGTACTTC CASSLYPGVGETQYF TRBV7-7 NA NA TRBJ2-5
TGCGCCAGCAGTGTAGGGTACGAAGCTTTCTTT CASSVGYEAFF TRBV10-1 NA NA TRBJ1-1
TGTGCTAGTGGCCCAGGGCAGGGGCCAGGCGGTGGCTACACCTTC CASGPGQGPGGGYTF TRBV12-5 NA NA TRBJ1-2
TGTGCCAGCAGCAAGCTTGGAGATACGCAGTATTTT CASSKLGDTQYF TRBV11-2 NA NA TRBJ2-3
TGTGCCAGCAGTCAACGAGGGGCCACAAATGAGCAGTTCTTC CASSQRGATNEQFF TRBV2 NA NA TRBJ2-1
TGTGCTAGTGGTACCCAGGGGGGAAACACCATATATTTT CASGTQGGNTIYF TRBV12-5 NA NA TRBJ1-3
TGCGCCAGCAGCTTGGTTGTGTCCAGGGGGATCGGGGAGCTGTTTTTT CASSLVVSRGIGELFF TRBV5-1 TRBD1 NA TRBJ2-2
TGTGCCAGCAGCGCCGGGACAGGGGATGGGGAAAAACTGTTTTTT CASSAGTGDGEKLFF TRBV9 TRBD1 NA TRBJ1-4
TGTGCCAGCAGTCCTCAGGGGATCGCCTACGAGCAGTACTTC CASSPQGIAYEQYF TRBV6-5 NA NA TRBJ2-7
TGTGCCAGCAGTTACCCCCTAGACAGGGTACCCTACGAGCAGTACTTC CASSYPLDRVPYEQYF TRBV6-2/TRBV6-3 TRBD1 once TRBJ2-7
TGTGCCAGCAGTGAATCGGGGATTGTCGAAAAACTGTTTTTT CASSESGIVEKLFF TRBV6-1 NA NA TRBJ1-4
TGCGCCAGCAGCTTGGCCCCGGGACAGGGGACCTACGAGCAGTACTTC CASSLAPGQGTYEQYF TRBV5-1 TRBD1 NA TRBJ2-7
TGTGCCAGCACCCCCTTAACGGGACTAGCGGGAGGAGAGCAGTTCTTC CASTPLTGLAGGEQFF TRBV2 TRBD2 NA TRBJ2-1
TGTGCCAGCAGCTCCCGCGTCGGGACAGTAAACAATGAGCAGTTCTTC CASSSRVGTVNNEQFF TRBV7-3 TRBD1 NA TRBJ2-1